This TCR beta chain appears in the sequencing data of a study of blood T cell repertoires in COVID-19. Overall study: Samples representing acute and convalescent COVID-19 were sourced from the United States, Italy and Spain.

Germline values: CDR1 SGHDN, CDR2 FVKESK. The CDR3 runs 16 residues. The V segment lost 5 bases and the J segment 7 bases; nucleotides outside the gene matches: 11. Sequencing used immunoSEQ multiplex PCR; TCRdb keeps in-frame clones, though not all of them. The table records 35,000 to 45,000 clones, 80% to 90% of them present only once. The sequencing sample was made of peripheral blood. The clonotype comes from a man aged 40-50 years with active COVID-19. The J gene is TRBJ2-1, the V gene TRBV14, with TRBD2 identical over 10 bases. The CDR3 sequence: CASSAGSGRIGNEQFF. The CDR3 bases are TGTGCCAGCAGCGCCGGTAGCGGGAGGATAGGGAATGAGCAGTTCTTC.